The present TCR beta chain was sequenced within a study of identical twins (dated by TCRdb to the mid-2010s). Some background on the complete study: To test whether fetal clonotypes persist, the study used deep sequencing on TCR alpha and beta repertoires from monozygotic twins, unrelated adults of various ages, and cord blood. Replicate twin experiments were performed at different times using different library preparation protocols to rule out contamination.

Regarding this clonotype: The antigen this receptor binds is unknown. No clone much larger than this one lies a single base away; base qualities are absent.

Every donor was a healthy Caucasian. Three pairs of female monozygotic twins, all aged roughly 18 to 29 years, made up the twin cohort. Peripheral blood mononuclear cells were the source from which RNA for the TCR libraries was isolated. Ends trimmed: V by 5 bases, J by 7 bases; bases unmatched to a gene: 10. The CDR3 runs 15 amino acids, cysteine and phenylalanine included. Kept here is only the CDR3 DNA, which spans 45 bases and is read in frame from base 1. The germline V gene yields SGHAT for CDR1 and FQNNGV for CDR2. What the research found in general, with its limitations: Fewer insertions were carried by abundant cord blood beta clonotypes; a weaker similar trend was observed in young adult naive repertoires, while no such trend was observed in memory repertoires. Recombination models systematically underestimated out-of-frame TCR alpha sharing in monozygotic twins but agreed with sharing between unrelated individuals. Because the same donors could not be followed over many years, the conclusions depended on cross-sectional statistical analysis. Out-of-frame TCR alpha sequences shared between twins showed an excess of low generation-probability sequences compared with coincidental sharing between unrelated individuals. Zero-insertion analyses could be partly confounded by invariant T cells such as MAIT and iNKT, though diverse VJ usage argued against such confounding for most clonotypes. A weaker excess of twin sharing was found in beta out-of-frame sequences because the signal-to-noise ratio was lowered by fewer shared sequences.

The protocol used for the library was 5' RACE. Reads for this sample came from an Illumina HiSeq 2000. A universal primer binding site was introduced by template switching, and a unique molecular identifier was present in the final cDNA, enabling accurate counting of TCR cDNA molecules. Specific primers in the conserved constant-segment region were used to synthesize first-strand cDNA for the TCR alpha and beta chains. To control for contamination, each cDNA library was double barcoded with a SMART-Mk sample barcode plus Illumina barcodes. TruSeq adapter sequences, together with Illumina sample barcodes, were added in two successive PCR steps. The TCR alpha and beta cDNA libraries were sequenced on the Illumina HiSeq platform using custom primers. Regarding the original processing steps: Raw reads were processed with MiGEC to extract unique molecular identifiers, and MiXCR was used to determine CDR3 positions. Recombination models were inferred per individual with the repgenHMM and IGoR tools using an EM algorithm. The analysis of shared clonotypes was done with the tcR package in R, with sharing normalized by the product of cloneset sizes. To study raw recombination free of thymic and clonal selection effects, out-of-frame nonproductive sequences were analyzed. TCRdb trimmed public reads at Q25 via fastp, called clones via MiXCR and kept in-frame beta chains. Merged by CDR3 protein, the rows form single entries marked with the most common genes and DNA. These V and J calls originate from TCRdb's pipeline instead of the authors' own analysis. Recorded for this sample are some 760,000 distinct CDR3 sequences; roughly 18% of them occurred a single time. Over 10% of the sample belongs to the ten largest clones.

The data also belong to a second study, concerning T cells expressing NK-cell markers. As that second study puts it: Three sorted T-cell subsets (CD3+CD56+NKG2C+, CD3+CD56+NKG2C- and CD3+CD56-NKG2C+) from several donors had their TCR beta-chain repertoires profiled. Of the eight sequenced donors, seven were found to be HCMV-seropositive and one was found to be HCMV-seronegative. In several experiments an anti-gammadeltaTCR antibody was added to restrict sorting to alphabetaTCR-expressing T cells. In several donors, the dominant CD3+CD56+NKG2C+ clonotypes were found to rank among the top 10 CD8+ clonotypes and to make up about 1.0-7.5% of CD8+ T cells. Those dominant clonotypes were again the most abundant among CD3+CD56-NKG2C+ cells in a handful of donors, at about 28.3-65%. Whether the expanded NKG2C-expressing T cell clones were specific for HCMV antigens was left unclear. Randomly selected healthy volunteers, three men and five women, were used as the eight sequenced donors. A commercial ELISA kit detecting HCMV-specific IgG in serum was used to determine HCMV serostatus. For several donors, bulk peripheral blood T-cell repertoires were also sequenced from unsorted PBMC. Reads were demultiplexed and grouped by UMI with MIGEC, and clonotypes were assembled and quantified with MiTCR. Only TCR cDNA sequences supported by at least two reads were kept to exclude erroneous sequences. The tcR package was used for downstream repertoire analysis, and clonotypes were matched across fractions by CDR3 nucleotide sequence plus V segment. VDJmatch was used to annotate antigen specificity against VDJdb, with one amino acid substitution in CDR3 permitted.

The clonotype was recovered from a woman aged 18-29 years in good health. Sequences were obtained from PBMCs. The rearranged segments are TRBV11-2 and TRBJ2-5, with 10 bases aligning to TRBD1. The DNA sequence is as follows: TGTGCCAGCAGCACCCGGACAGGGGGGGCCGGGACCCAGTACTTC. The resulting protein is CASSTRTGGAGTQYF.